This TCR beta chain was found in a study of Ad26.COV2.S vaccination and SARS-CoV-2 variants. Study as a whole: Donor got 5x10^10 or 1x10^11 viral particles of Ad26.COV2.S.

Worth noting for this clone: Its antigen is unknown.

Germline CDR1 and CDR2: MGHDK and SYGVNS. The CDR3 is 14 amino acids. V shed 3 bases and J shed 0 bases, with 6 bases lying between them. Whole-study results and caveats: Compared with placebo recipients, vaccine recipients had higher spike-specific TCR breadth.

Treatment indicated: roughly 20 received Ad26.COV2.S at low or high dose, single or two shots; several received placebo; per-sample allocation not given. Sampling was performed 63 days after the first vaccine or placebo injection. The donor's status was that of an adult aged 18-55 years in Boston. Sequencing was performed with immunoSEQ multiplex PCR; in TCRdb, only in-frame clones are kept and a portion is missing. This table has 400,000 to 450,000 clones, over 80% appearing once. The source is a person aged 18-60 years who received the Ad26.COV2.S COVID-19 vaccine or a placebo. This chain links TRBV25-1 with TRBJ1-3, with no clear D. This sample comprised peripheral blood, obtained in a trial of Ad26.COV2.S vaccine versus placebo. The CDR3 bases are TGTGCCAGCAGTGACCGGTTCTCTGGAAACACCATATATTTT. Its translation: CASSDRFSGNTIYF.